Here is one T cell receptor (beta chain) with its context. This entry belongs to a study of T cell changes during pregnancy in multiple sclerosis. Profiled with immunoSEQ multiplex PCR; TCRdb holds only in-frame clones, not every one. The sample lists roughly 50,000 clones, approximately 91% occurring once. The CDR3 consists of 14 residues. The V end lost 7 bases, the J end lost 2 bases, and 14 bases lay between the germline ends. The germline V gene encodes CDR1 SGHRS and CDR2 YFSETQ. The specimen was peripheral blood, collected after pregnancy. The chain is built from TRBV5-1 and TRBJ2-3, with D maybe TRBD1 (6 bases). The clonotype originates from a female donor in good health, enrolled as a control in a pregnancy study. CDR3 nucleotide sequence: TGCGCCAGCGGATCCACAGGGCACACAGATACGCAGTATTTT. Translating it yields CASGSTGHTDTQYF.